Below are 17 T cell receptor gamma chains sequenced from a single sample in a study of Vδ1+ human thymocytes. Points from the study as a whole: Thymic TRG and TRD repertoires appeared highly polyclonal.

Extracted RNA was reverse transcribed into cDNA. Multiplex PCR used pooled V-gene forward primers and a constant-region reverse primer to amplify CDR3s. TCRdb reanalysed the multiplex PCR reads via CATT. The sample comprises approximately 25,000 gamma-chain clones, over 15% of which are singletons, and under 2% rests with the top ten. The antigens of these receptors remain unknown. Sequences were obtained from Vdelta1+ gamma-delta thymocytes from the thymus. The subset: FACS-sorted CD3+ TCRalphabeta- TCRVdelta1+ TCRVdelta2- thymocytes. The receptors derive from a boy under three years old who had congenital heart surgery.

This clone was found a few times. This rearrangement joins TRGV3 to TRGJP2. The CDR3 has 18 residues. V gave up 3 bases and J gave up 2 bases; unmatched junction bases: 15. CDR1 and CDR2 (germline): VTNTFY, YDVSTARD (reference sequence). Here the CDR3 DNA reads TGTGCCACCTGGGACCGGCACGATGAACGGAGTAGTGATTGGATCAAGACGTTT. Its protein is CATWDRHDERSSDWIKTF.

The genes are TRGV5 and TRGJ1 or TRGJ2. Trimming cost V 0 bases and J 6 bases; bases outside gene matches: 8. The CDR3 has 14 amino acids. Germline CDR1 is VINAFY and CDR2 is YDVSNSKD. CDR3 residues: CATWDRLGGYKKLF. The CDR3 DNA reads TGTGCCACCTGGGACAGGCTGGGTGGTTATAAGAAACTCTTT.

Comment on this clone: This sample includes further DNA sequences coding for the same CDR3. V gene TRGV2 combines with J gene TRGJ1 or TRGJ2. J lost 3 bases, V lost 1 base, and 3 bases had no gene match. The CDR3 totals 13 residues. Germline loops: CDR1 EGSNGY, CDR2 YDSYNSKV. The CDR3 region is CATWDGSYYKKLF. The CDR3 DNA follows: TGTGCCACCTGGGACGGTAGTTATTATAAGAAACTCTTT.

This clone was detected only a few times. V gene TRGV9 combines with J gene TRGJ1 or TRGJ2. The V gene's germline CDR1 is GITISATS and CDR2 ISYDGTV (reference sequence). The CDR3 loop spans 12 amino acids. V dropped 9 bases and J dropped 10; count of bases not matched to a gene: 15. The CDR3 loop reads CALRLGWAKKLF. As DNA, the CDR3 is TGTGCCTTGAGATTGGGGTGGGCGAAGAAACTCTTT.

This clone was detected only a few times. The sample holds other DNA sequences that translate to the same CDR3. The chain links TRGV8 to TRGJ1 or TRGJ2. Per the germline V gene, CDR1 is VENAVY and CDR2 is YDSYNSRV. This CDR3 has 12 residues. J gave up 7 bases and V 3 bases, and 6 bases lay outside the gene matches. DNA of the CDR3: TGTGCCACCTGGGATTCCGGATATAAGAAACTCTTT. Protein: CATWDSGYKKLF.

This clone has just a few counts. Other DNA sequences in the same sample also yield this CDR3. This chain uses TRGV4 with TRGJ1 or TRGJ2. The CDR3 sequence is 12 residues long. Losses at the gene ends were 5 bases for V and 4 bases for J; bases not matched to a gene: 5. CDR1 is EGSTGY and CDR2 is YDSYTSSV in the germline V gene. CDR3 DNA: TGTGCCACCTGGGCGGCCTATTATAAGAAACTCTTT. As protein: CATWAAYYKKLF.

The V call is TRGV8, the J call TRGJP1. Germline assignment: CDR1 VENAVY and CDR2 YDSYNSRV. This CDR3 is 16 amino acids long. The V segment lost 2 bases and the J segment 4 bases; nucleotides outside the gene matches: 10. CDR3 in amino acids: CATWDIGLNTGWFKIF. The CDR3 region has the DNA TGTGCCACCTGGGATATAGGCCTTAACACTGGTTGGTTCAAGATATTT.

This clone was detected a few times. The genes are TRGV5 and TRGJ1 or TRGJ2. The CDR3 totals 13 residues. CDR1 and CDR2 (germline): VINAFY, YDVSNSKD. V lost 5 bases to trimming and J lost 2 bases; unmatched junction nucleotides: 6. CDR3: CATWAIYYYKKLF. CDR3 in DNA: TGTGCCACCTGGGCAATTTATTATTATAAGAAACTCTTT.

V is TRGV2 and J is TRGJP2. V was pared by 0 bases and J by 8 bases, with 12 bases of the junction left unmatched. Per the germline V gene, CDR1 is EGSNGY and CDR2 is YDSYNSKV. This CDR3 has 16 residues. The CDR3 bases are TGTGCCACCTGGGACGGGCCTGGTTTCCACGATTGGATCAAGACGTTT. This translates into CATWDGPGFHDWIKTF.

For this clone: This probably arose from a read error, given a far larger clone one base away. Within the sample, other DNA sequences also encode this same CDR3. The chain joins TRGV9 to TRGJP. The J segment lost 3 bases and the V segment lost 2 bases, leaving 1 base of the junction unmatched. The CDR3 totals 16 residues. Per germline, CDR1 GITISATS and CDR2 ISYDGTV (reference sequence). In nucleotides, the CDR3 is TGTGCCTTGTGGGAGGAGCAAGAGTTGGGCAAAAAAATCAAGGTATTT. It is translated as CALWEEQELGKKIKVF.

The J gene is TRGJ1 or TRGJ2, the V gene TRGV4. The CDR3 has 15 amino acids. From germline, CDR1 is EGSTGY and CDR2 YDSYTSSV. The V gene end was trimmed by 1 base and the J gene end by 0 bases; junction bases not matched to a gene: 6. The CDR3 bases are TGTGCCACCTGGGATGGTCCCCCGAATTATTATAAGAAACTCTTT. It codes for CATWDGPPNYYKKLF.

This clone is termed medium-sized. This same CDR3 is encoded by further DNA sequences in the sample. J is TRGJ1 or TRGJ2 and V is TRGV9. V was clipped by 2 bases and J by 2 bases; unmatched bases: 3. The CDR3 is made up of 13 amino acids. CDR1 and CDR2 from the germline V gene are GITISATS and ISYDGTV (reference sequence). The CDR3 nucleotides are TGTGCCTTGTGGGAGGCTCATTATTATAAGAAACTCTTT. Residues: CALWEAHYYKKLF.

The J gene is TRGJ1 or TRGJ2, the V gene TRGV9. The CDR3 runs 15 residues. Trimming cost V 0 bases and J 4 bases; bases outside gene matches: 9. Germline CDR1 reads GITISATS; CDR2 reads ISYDGTV (reference sequence). In DNA form, the CDR3 reads TGTGCCTTGTGGGAGGTGGGGCCCTCCTATTATAAGAAACTCTTT. It specifies CALWEVGPSYYKKLF.

This chain links TRGV3 with TRGJ1 or TRGJ2. Looked up from germline, CDR1 is VTNTFY and CDR2 is YDVSTARD (reference sequence). The CDR3 covers 13 residues. The junction had 6 bases not matched to a gene; V was cut back by 2 bases and J by 5 bases. Here the CDR3 DNA reads TGTGCCACCTGGGACACATTGCATTATAAGAAACTCTTT. Amino acid sequence: CATWDTLHYKKLF.

This clone has a handful of counts. The chain is built from TRGV3 and TRGJ1 or TRGJ2. The CDR3 is 14 residues long. Germline lookup yields CDR1 VTNTFY and CDR2 YDVSTARD (reference sequence). V lost 5 bases, J lost 8 bases, and 15 bases stayed unmatched. The CDR3 sequence: CATWASRSTDKKLF. The CDR3 DNA is TGTGCCACCTGGGCTTCCCGCAGTACTGATAAGAAACTCTTT.

This clone was seen only a few times. The chain joins TRGV3 to TRGJP2. Germline assignment: CDR1 VTNTFY and CDR2 YDVSTARD (reference sequence). The J segment lost 6 bases and the V segment lost 6 bases, leaving 7 bases of the junction unmatched. The CDR3 is made up of 13 amino acids. The CDR3: CATWLYCDWIKTF. CDR3 DNA: TGTGCCACCTGGTTGTATTGTGATTGGATCAAGACGTTT.

Note on this clone: At one end the junction does not follow the germline gene, possibly because of a read error. The chain links TRGV2 to TRGJP1. This CDR3 comprises 13 residues. Germline values: CDR1 EGSNGY, CDR2 YDSYNSKV. The CDR3 loop is CAALYTTGWFTIF. For the CDR3, the DNA is TGTGCGGCCTTATATACCACTGGTTGGTTCACGATATTT.